This is a list of T cell receptor beta chains from one sample in a study of blood T cell repertoires in COVID-19. Produced via immunoSEQ multiplex PCR; TCRdb's table is partial and in-frame only. The repertoire consists of fewer than 350,000 clones, with approximately 87% occurring once and the leading ten covering more than 10%. Sequenced input: peripheral blood. The origin of the receptors is a woman in her 30s with COVID-19, enrolled during active disease. CDR3s include the opening cysteine and the closing phenylalanine or tryptophan. The order of the fields is CDR3 length, J gene, V gene, CDR3 protein.

15 TRBJ1-1 TRBV28 CASSAPGLRNTEAFF
14 TRBJ2-5 TRBV5-1 CASSFVTQQETQYF
15 TRBJ2-1 TRBV2 CASNPDSPVYNEQFF
11 TRBJ1-1 TRBV12-3/TRBV12-4 CASRQTGRAFF
14 TRBJ1-1 TRBV5-1 CASSELQGYPEAFF
14 TRBJ2-7 TRBV27 CASTSGQGRNEQYF
17 TRBJ1-5 TRBV4-1 CASSQAPDIGGNQPQHF
16 TRBJ2-3 TRBV6-1 CASSEAGGVGTDTQYF
15 TRBJ2-7 TRBV19 CASTRVLAGGYEQYF
16 TRBJ2-2 TRBV5-1 CASSSSSGGVAGELFF
14 TRBJ2-1 TRBV6-5 CASRTGTSNNEQFF
13 TRBJ2-7 TRBV27 CASSFGQGSEQYF
15 TRBJ2-1 TRBV7-2 CASSPSRGGYNEQFF
16 TRBJ1-1 TRBV19 CASSSRTVGRDTEAFF